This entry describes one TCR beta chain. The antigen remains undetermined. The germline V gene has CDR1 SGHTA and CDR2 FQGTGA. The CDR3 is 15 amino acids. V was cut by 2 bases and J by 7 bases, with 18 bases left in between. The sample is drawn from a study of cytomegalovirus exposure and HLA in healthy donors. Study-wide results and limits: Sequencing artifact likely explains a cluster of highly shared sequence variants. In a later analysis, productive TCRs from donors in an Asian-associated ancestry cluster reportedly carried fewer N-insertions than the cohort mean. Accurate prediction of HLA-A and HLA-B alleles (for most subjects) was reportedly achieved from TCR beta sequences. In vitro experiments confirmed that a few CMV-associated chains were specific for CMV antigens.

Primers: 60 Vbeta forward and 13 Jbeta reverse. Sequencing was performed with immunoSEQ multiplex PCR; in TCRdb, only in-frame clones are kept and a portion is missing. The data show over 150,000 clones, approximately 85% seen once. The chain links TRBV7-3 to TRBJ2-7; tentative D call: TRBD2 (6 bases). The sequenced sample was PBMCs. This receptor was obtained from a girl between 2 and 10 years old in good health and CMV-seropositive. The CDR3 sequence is CASSLEGGRYREQYF. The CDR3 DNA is TGTGCCAGCAGCTTAGAGGGAGGTCGGTATCGTGAGCAGTACTTC. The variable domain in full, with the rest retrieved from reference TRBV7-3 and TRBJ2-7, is GAGVSQTPSNKVTEKGKYVELRCDPISGHTALYWYRQSLGQGPEFLIYFQGTGAADDSGLPNDRFFAVRPEGSVSTLKIQRTERGDSAVYLCASSLEGGRYREQYFGPGTRLTVT.